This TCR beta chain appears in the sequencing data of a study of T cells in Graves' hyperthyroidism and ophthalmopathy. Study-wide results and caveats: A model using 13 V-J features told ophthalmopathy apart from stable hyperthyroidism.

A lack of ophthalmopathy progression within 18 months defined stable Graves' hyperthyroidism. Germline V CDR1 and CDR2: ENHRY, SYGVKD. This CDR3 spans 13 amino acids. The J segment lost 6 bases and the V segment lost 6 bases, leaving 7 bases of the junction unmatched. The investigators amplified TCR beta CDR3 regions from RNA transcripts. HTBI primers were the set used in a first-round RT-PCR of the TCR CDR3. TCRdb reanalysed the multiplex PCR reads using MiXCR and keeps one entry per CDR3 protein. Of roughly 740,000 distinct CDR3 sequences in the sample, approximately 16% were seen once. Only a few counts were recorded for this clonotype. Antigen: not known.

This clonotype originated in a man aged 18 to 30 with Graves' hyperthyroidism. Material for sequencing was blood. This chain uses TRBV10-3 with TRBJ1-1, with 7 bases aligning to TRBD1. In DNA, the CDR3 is TGTGCCATCAGAACGCGACAGGGCTCTGAAGCTTTCTTT. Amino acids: CAIRTRQGSEAFF.